The sequence of this T cell receptor beta chain was determined in a study of blood T cell repertoires in COVID-19. Looking at the study overall: There were acute and convalescent COVID-19 samples, and they came from the United States, Italy and Spain.

Per the authors' pipeline: From reference gene primer amplification, estimates of nucleated cell counts were derived. Assay: immunoSEQ multiplex PCR; the TCRdb copy retains only in-frame clones and omits some. That table is the source of V, J and clone size, and D and trimming were worked out from the DNA. The data hold 250,000 or so clones, with about 89% observed a single time. Germline loops: CDR1 SGHDT, CDR2 YYEEEE. CDR3 size: 16 residues. The V and J ends lost 5 bases and 3 bases respectively, with 20 bases between them. The source material was peripheral blood. This rearrangement joins TRBV5-6 to TRBJ1-2; possible D gene TRBD1, 6 bases. The clonotype originates from a man aged 35 to 55 with active or convalescent COVID-19. The CDR3 DNA is TGTGCCAGCAGTTTCGTCACAGGGTCCCGGGACTATGGCTACACCTTC. Amino acid sequence: CASSFVTGSRDYGYTF.